This is a list of T cell receptor beta chains from one sample in a study of T cells in localized non-small cell lung cancer. This table comes from immunoSEQ multiplex PCR, and its TCRdb copy is limited to in-frame clones, with some not included. The data contain 90,000 to 95,000 clones, roughly 90% of them singletons. Specimen: peripheral blood, collected before any cancer treatment. These receptor sequences come from a man aged 35-75 years with stage I squamous cell lung carcinoma. Both conserved end residues are part of each CDR3. Fields, in order: J gene, clone size, D gene, V gene, CDR3 DNA, CDR3 protein. The D gene is left open where the match is weak. Size is stated for part of the rows, as once, few or many counts, or as a class when the clone is expanded.

>TRBJ1-1|NA|NA|TRBV18
TGTGCCAGCTCACCTCGGAGTGATAGCACTGAAGCTTTCTTT
CASSPRSDSTEAFF
>TRBJ1-4|NA|NA|TRBV7-9
TGTGCCAGCACCCAACGGTCAACTAATGAAAAACTGTTTTTT
CASTQRSTNEKLFF
>TRBJ2-1|NA|NA|TRBV9
TGTGCCAGCAGCGCCCAGTGGGGGACGTTTTACAATGAGCAGTTCTTC
CASSAQWGTFYNEQFF
>TRBJ1-2|NA|NA|TRBV21-1
TGTGCCATCATCGTCAGACAGCAGTGCGGCTACACCTTC
CAIIVRQQCGYTF
>TRBJ2-5|NA|NA|TRBV5-4
TGTGCCAGCAGTCGGGTGGGGGCGAGTGGAGAGACCCAGTACTTC
CASSRVGASGETQYF
>TRBJ2-1|NA|NA|TRBV5-1
TGCGCCAGCAGCTTGGCCTTCCAGGGAGTCCTCTACAATGAGCAGTTCTTC
CASSLAFQGVLYNEQFF
>TRBJ2-6|NA|TRBD1|TRBV18
TGTGCCAGCTCAGCAAGGGACAGCCTGTCCTCAGGGGCCAACGTCCTGACTTTC
CASSARDSLSSGANVLTF
>TRBJ1-1|few|NA|TRBV30
TGTGCCTGGAGATCCAAGAACACTGAAGCTTTCTTT
CAWRSKNTEAFF
>TRBJ2-1|NA|NA|TRBV7-2
TGTGCCAGCACCCAAGGGGTTGCAAATGAGCAGTTCTTC
CASTQGVANEQFF
>TRBJ2-3|NA|TRBD1|TRBV28
TGTGCCAGCAGTTCCTCCGGGACAGGGCAAGATACGCAGTATTTT
CASSSSGTGQDTQYF
>TRBJ2-1|NA|NA|TRBV4-2
TGTGCCAGCAGCCAGCCTGACAGGAGCTCCTACAATGAGCAGTTCTTC
CASSQPDRSSYNEQFF
>TRBJ1-1|NA|NA|TRBV25-1
TGTGCCAGCATCGGGAACACTGAAGCTTTCTTT
CASIGNTEAFF
>TRBJ2-5|NA|NA|TRBV6-1
TGTGCCAGCAGTGAAGCTGGGACTCTACGAGAGACCCAGTACTTC
CASSEAGTLRETQYF
>TRBJ1-2|few|NA|TRBV6-1
TGTGCCAGCAGTGGTCCGACGGGAGGCTACACCTTC
CASSGPTGGYTF
>TRBJ2-5|NA|TRBD1|TRBV9
TGTGCCAGCAGCAAAGGGACAGGGTTGATCCAAGAGACCCAGTACTTC
CASSKGTGLIQETQYF
>TRBJ2-1|once|NA|TRBV7-9
TGTGCCAGCAGCCCGGCAAACTACAATGAGCAGTTCTTC
CASSPANYNEQFF
>TRBJ2-7|NA|NA|TRBV5-5
TGTGCCAGCAGCGCCGGGATAGGGCAGACCTACGAGCAGTACTTC
CASSAGIGQTYEQYF
>TRBJ2-7|NA|TRBD1|TRBV2
TGTGCCAGCAGCGAGGTTAGGGGGACAGGGAATTGGCAGTACTTC
CASSEVRGTGNWQYF
>TRBJ2-7|NA|NA|TRBV28
TGTGCCAGCCGAAAGCCGAGCTCCTACGAGCAGTACTTC
CASRKPSSYEQYF
>TRBJ2-7|NA|TRBD2|TRBV10-3
TGTGCCATCGCAGCGGGGCACGAGCAGTACTTC
CAIAAGHEQYF
>TRBJ2-7|NA|TRBD1|TRBV9
TGTGCCAGCAGCTCCCAGACAGGGAGAGACGAGCAGTACTTC
CASSSQTGRDEQYF
>TRBJ1-1|NA|NA|TRBV6-6
TGTGCCAGCAGTTACGGCCGGGGACCCAACACTGAAGCTTTCTTT
CASSYGRGPNTEAFF
>TRBJ1-1|NA|NA|TRBV29-1
TGCAGCGTTGTGGGCCCCGGAAACACTGAAGCTTTCTTT
CSVVGPGNTEAFF
>TRBJ1-1|NA|TRBD1|TRBV5-1
TGCGCCAGCAGCTTCAGACAGGGTGGTGGCACTGAAGCTTTCTTT
CASSFRQGGGTEAFF
>TRBJ2-7|NA|TRBD1|TRBV6-1
TGTGCCAGCAGTGTGGGTGAGGGGTCAGGGGGTGTTCGCTACGAGCAGTACTTC
CASSVGEGSGGVRYEQYF
>TRBJ2-2|few|NA|TRBV7-7
TGTGCCAGCGGCCAGAACACCGGGGAGCTGTTTTTT
CASGQNTGELFF
>TRBJ1-1|NA|NA|TRBV7-9
TGTGCCAGCAGCTTCGGGACAATAAACACTGAAGCTTTCTTT
CASSFGTINTEAFF
>TRBJ1-6|few|TRBD1|TRBV5-4
TGTGCCAGCAGCTTGGGTGACAGGGTTAGTTCACCCCTCCACTTT
CASSLGDRVSSPLHF
>TRBJ1-4|NA|NA|TRBV5-1
TGCGCCAGCAGCTTGGACGGGTCAGGGAGGGAAAAACTGTTTTTT
CASSLDGSGREKLFF
>TRBJ2-1|NA|NA|TRBV30
TGTGCCTGGACGCGAGGGAATGAGCAGTTCTTC
CAWTRGNEQFF
>TRBJ2-7|NA|NA|TRBV4-1
TGCGCCAGCAGCCTATTTGAGGAATCCTACGAGCAGTACTTC
CASSLFEESYEQYF
>TRBJ1-2|NA|NA|TRBV5-4
TGTGCCAGCAGCCAGAGGGGATATGGCTACACCTTC
CASSQRGYGYTF
>TRBJ2-2|NA|NA|TRBV5-1
TGCGCCAGCAGCCCTAACACCGGGGAGCTGTTTTTT
CASSPNTGELFF
>TRBJ1-4|NA|NA|TRBV19
TGTGCCAGTGGGACCTATAATGAAAAACTGTTTTTT
CASGTYNEKLFF
>TRBJ2-3|NA|NA|TRBV11-3
TGTGCCAGCAGCTCTGGACGGGGAACGTCTAGCACAGATACGCAGTATTTT
CASSSGRGTSSTDTQYF